The subject of this entry is one TCR beta chain. Its antigen is not identified. MiXCR was run by TCRdb on the reads, yielding one entry per CDR3 protein. Altogether 150,000 to 200,000 distinct CDR3 sequences are present, more than 9% being singletons, with the ten largest covering about 4.2%. This entry belongs to a study of T cell repertoires in cytomegalovirus infection. General study points: The study identified carriers of CMV plus the relevant HLA from cumulative public TCR beta family frequency.

Trimming cost V 3 bases and J 4 bases, with 5 bases left between them. The CDR3 runs 12 residues. Germline V CDR1 and CDR2: LGHNT, FRNRAP. The source of this sequence is a human donor in good health (CMV status not recorded). Some clones in this sample may be carry-over from other donors' samples. This chain uses TRBV12-5 with TRBJ2-3; D gene ambiguous. The sample taken for sequencing was PBMCs. Here the CDR3 reads CASGFSADTQYF. In nucleotides, the CDR3 is TGTGCTAGTGGTTTCTCTGCAGATACGCAGTATTTT.